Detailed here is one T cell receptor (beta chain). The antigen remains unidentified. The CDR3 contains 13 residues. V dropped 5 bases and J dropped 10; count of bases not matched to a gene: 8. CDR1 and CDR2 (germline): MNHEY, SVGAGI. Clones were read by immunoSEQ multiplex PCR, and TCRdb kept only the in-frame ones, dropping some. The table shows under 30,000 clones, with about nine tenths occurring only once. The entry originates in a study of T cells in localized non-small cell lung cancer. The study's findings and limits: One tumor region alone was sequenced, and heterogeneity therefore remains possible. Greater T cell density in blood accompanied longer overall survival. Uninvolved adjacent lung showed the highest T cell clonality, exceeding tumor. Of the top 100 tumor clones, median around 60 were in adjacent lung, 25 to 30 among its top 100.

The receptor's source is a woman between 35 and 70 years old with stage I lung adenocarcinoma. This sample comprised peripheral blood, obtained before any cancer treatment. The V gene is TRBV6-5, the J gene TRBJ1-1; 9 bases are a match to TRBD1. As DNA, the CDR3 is TGTGCCAGCAGTACCCCACAGGGGGCCGGAGCTTTCTTT. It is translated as CASSTPQGAGAFF.